What follows are 4 T cell receptor beta chains derived from one specimen sequenced in a study of cytomegalovirus exposure and HLA in healthy donors. A multiplex PCR was run with 60 Vbeta primers and 13 Jbeta primers. Sequencing used immunoSEQ multiplex PCR; TCRdb keeps in-frame clones, though not all of them. The sample lists 90,000 to 100,000 clones; around two thirds were seen once. Sample: PBMCs. These receptor sequences come from a male donor in good health and CMV-seronegative.

V and J are TRBV30 and TRBJ2-5; D may be TRBD1 (5 bases). Trimming cost V 7 bases and J 0 bases, with 18 bases left between them. The CDR3 is made up of 15 amino acids. The germline CDR1 and CDR2 sequences are GTSNPN and SVGIG (reference sequence). CDR3 region: CASSRGLGNQETQYF. The CDR3 DNA sequence: TGTGCCTCCTCTAGGGGTCTTGGTAACCAAGAGACCCAGTACTTC.

V gene TRBV14 combines with J gene TRBJ1-1; TRBD1 might be the D (5 bases). This CDR3 contains 16 residues. The germline CDR1 and CDR2 sequences are SGHDN and FVKESK. Trimming took 1 base from V and 1 from J, leaving 13 bases between them. This CDR3 is CASSQALGAPNTEAFF. CDR3 coding DNA: TGTGCCAGCAGCCAAGCCTTAGGGGCGCCGAACACTGAAGCTTTCTTT.

The chain is built from TRBV4-3 and TRBJ2-1, with 7 bases aligning to TRBD2. Per the germline V gene, CDR1 is LGHNA and CDR2 is YSLEER. The CDR3 is made up of 17 amino acids. Trimming removed 4 bases from V and 0 bases from J; junction bases left unmatched: 9. The CDR3 region is CASSLSIAGSSYNEQFF. CDR3 coding DNA: TGCGCCAGCAGCCTGTCCATAGCGGGTAGCTCCTACAATGAGCAGTTCTTC.

V and J are TRBV18 and TRBJ2-7, with 9 positions matching TRBD2. V dropped 0 bases and J dropped 4; count of bases not matched to a gene: 4. This CDR3 is built from 15 residues. CDR1 and CDR2 from the germline V gene are KGHSH and LQKENI. The CDR3 is CASSPPTSGWYEQYF. CDR3 coding DNA: TGTGCCAGCTCACCACCCACTAGCGGGTGGTACGAGCAGTACTTC.